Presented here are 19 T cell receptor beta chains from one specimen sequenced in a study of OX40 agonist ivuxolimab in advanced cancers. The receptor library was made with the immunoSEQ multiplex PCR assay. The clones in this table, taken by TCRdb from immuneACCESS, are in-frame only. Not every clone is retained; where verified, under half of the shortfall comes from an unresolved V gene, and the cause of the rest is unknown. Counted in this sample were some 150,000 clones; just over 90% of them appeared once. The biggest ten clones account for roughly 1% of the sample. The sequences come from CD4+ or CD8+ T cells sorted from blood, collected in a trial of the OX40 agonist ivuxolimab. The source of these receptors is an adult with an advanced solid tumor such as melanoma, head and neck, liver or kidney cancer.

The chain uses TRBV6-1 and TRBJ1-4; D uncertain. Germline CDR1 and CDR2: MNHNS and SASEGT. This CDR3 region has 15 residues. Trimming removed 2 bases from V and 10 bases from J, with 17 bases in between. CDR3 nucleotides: TGTGCCAGCAGTGAAAACAACATAGGCGAGGGAAAACTGTTTTTT. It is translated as CASSENNIGEGKLFF.

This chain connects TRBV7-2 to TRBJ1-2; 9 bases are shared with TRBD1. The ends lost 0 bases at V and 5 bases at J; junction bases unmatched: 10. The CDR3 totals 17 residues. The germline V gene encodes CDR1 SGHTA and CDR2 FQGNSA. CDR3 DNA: TGTGCCAGCAGCTTAGCGGGTAGGGGACAGGGCAATTATGGCTACACCTTC. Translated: CASSLAGRGQGNYGYTF.

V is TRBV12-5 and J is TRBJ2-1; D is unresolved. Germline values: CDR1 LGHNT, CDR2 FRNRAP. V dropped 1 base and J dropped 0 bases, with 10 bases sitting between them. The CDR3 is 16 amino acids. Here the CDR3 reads CASGLAQVSSYNEQFF. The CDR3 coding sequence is TGTGCTAGTGGTTTGGCCCAGGTGAGCTCCTACAATGAGCAGTTCTTC.

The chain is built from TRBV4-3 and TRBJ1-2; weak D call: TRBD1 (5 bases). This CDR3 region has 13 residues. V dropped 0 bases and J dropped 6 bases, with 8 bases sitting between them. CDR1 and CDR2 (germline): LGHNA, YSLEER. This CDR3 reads CASSQDRGDGYTF. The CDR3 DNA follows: TGCGCCAGCAGCCAAGATCGAGGGGATGGCTACACCTTC.

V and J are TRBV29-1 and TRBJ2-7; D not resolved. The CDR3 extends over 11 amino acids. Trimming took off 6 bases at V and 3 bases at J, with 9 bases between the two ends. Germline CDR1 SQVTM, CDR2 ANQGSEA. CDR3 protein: CSVPGHYEQYF. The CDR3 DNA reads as TGCAGCGTCCCAGGCCACTACGAGCAGTACTTC.

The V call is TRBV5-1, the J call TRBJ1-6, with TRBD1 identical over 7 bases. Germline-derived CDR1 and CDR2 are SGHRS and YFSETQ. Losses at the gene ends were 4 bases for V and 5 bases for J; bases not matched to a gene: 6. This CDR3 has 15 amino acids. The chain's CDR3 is CASSPGTADNSPLHF. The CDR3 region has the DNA TGCGCCAGCAGCCCCGGGACAGCTGATAATTCACCCCTCCACTTT.

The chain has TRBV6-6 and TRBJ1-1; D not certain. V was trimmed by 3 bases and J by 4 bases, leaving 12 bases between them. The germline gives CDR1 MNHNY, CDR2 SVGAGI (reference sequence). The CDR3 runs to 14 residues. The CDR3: CASSYWGLGTEAFF. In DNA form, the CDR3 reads TGTGCCAGCAGTTATTGGGGTCTGGGCACTGAAGCTTTCTTT.

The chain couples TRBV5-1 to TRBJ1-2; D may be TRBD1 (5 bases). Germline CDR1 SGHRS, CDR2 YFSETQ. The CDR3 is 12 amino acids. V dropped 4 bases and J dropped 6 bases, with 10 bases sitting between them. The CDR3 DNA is TGCGCCAGCAGCCCCTTGGGGGATGGCTACACCTTC. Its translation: CASSPLGDGYTF.

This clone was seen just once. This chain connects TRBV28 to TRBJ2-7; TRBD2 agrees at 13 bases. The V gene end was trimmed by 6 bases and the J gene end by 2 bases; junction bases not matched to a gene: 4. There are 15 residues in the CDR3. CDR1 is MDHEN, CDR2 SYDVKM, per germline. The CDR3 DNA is TGTGCCAGCAGCTCTACTAGCGGGAGGGCCTACGAGCAGTACTTC. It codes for CASSSTSGRAYEQYF.

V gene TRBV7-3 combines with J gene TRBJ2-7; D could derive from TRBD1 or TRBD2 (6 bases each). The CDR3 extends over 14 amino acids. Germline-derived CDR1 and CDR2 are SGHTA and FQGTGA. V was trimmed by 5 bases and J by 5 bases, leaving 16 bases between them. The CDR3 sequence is CASSPGAPPDEQYF. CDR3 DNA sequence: TGTGCCAGCAGCCCGGGGGCCCCTCCCGACGAGCAGTACTTC. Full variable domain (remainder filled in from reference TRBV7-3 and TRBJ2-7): GAGVSQTPSNKVTEKGKYVELRCDPISGHTALYWYRQSLGQGPEFLIYFQGTGAADDSGLPNDRFFAVRPEGSVSTLKIQRTERGDSAVYLCASSPGAPPDEQYFGPGTRLTVT.

CDR3 loop: CASSRASSGRASEQYF. CDR3 bases: TGTGCCAGCAGCCGGGCCTCTAGCGGGAGGGCCTCCGAGCAGTACTTC. The chain joins TRBV5-5 to TRBJ2-7; 12 bases agree with TRBD2. V lost 4 bases, J lost 6 bases, and 11 bases stayed unmatched. Germline CDR1 and CDR2: SGHKS and YYEKEE (reference sequence). The CDR3 has 16 residues.

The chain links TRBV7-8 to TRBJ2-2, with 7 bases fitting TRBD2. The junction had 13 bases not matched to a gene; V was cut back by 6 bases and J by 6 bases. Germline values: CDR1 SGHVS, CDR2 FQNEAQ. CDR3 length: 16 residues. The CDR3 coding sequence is TGTGCCAGCAGTCCCAGGAGCGGGGCTTTTCCCGGGGAGCTGTTTTTT. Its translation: CASSPRSGAFPGELFF.

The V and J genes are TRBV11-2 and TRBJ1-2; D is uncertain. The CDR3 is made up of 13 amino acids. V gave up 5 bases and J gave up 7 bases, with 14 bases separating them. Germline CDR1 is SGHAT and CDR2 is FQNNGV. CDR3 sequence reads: CASSPLGSFGYTF. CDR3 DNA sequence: TGTGCCAGCAGCCCCCTAGGGTCTTTTGGCTACACCTTC.

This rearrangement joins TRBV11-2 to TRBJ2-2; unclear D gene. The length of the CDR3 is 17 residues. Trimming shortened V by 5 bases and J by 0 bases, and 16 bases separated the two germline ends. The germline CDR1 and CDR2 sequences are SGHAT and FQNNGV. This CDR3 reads CASSPIQTVANTGELFF. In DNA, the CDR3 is TGTGCCAGCAGCCCAATTCAGACCGTCGCGAACACCGGGGAGCTGTTTTTT.

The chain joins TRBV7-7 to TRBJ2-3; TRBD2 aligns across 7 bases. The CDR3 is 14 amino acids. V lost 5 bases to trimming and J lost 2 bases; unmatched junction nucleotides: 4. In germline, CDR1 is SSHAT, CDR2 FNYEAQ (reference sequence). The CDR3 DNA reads TGTGCCAGCAGCCTTGGGACTACCACAGATACGCAGTATTTT. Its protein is CASSLGTTTDTQYF.

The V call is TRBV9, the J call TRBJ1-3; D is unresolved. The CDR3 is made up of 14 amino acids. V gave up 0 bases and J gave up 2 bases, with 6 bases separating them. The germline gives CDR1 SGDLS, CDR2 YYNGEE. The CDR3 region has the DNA TGTGCCAGCAGCGTAGCGGCGGCTGGAAACACCATATATTTT. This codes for CASSVAAAGNTIYF.

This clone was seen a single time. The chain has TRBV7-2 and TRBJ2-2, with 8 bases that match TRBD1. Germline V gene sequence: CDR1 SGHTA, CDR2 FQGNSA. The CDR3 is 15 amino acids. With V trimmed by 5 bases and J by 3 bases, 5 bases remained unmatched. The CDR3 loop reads CASSRTGLDTGELFF. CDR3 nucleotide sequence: TGTGCCAGCAGCCGGACAGGGTTGGACACCGGGGAGCTGTTTTTT.

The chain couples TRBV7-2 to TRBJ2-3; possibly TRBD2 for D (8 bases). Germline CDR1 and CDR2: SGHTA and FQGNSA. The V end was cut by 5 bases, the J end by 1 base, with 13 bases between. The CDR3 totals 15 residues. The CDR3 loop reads CASSLGRGRTDTQYF. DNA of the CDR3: TGTGCCAGCAGCCTCGGGAGGGGGCGCACAGATACGCAGTATTTT.

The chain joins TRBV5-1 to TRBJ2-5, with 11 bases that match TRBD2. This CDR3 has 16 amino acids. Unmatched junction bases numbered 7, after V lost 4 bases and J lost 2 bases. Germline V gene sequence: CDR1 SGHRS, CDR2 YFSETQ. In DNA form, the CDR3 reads TGCGCCAGCAGCGGGAGACTAGCGGGGCTTCAAGAGACCCAGTACTTC. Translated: CASSGRLAGLQETQYF. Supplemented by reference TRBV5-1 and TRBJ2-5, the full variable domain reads KAGVTQTPRYLIKTRGQQVTLSCSPISGHRSVSWYQQTPGQGLQFLFEYFSETQRNKGNFPGRFSGRQFSNSRSEMNVSTLELGDSALYLCASSGRLAGLQETQYFGPGTRLLVL.